This TCR beta chain was sequenced for a study of early T cells in non-severe SARS-CoV-2 infection. Study-level information: Investigators sequenced bulk RNA drawn from unsorted whole blood, and chains remained unpaired.

V was pared by 8 bases and J by 0 bases, with 12 bases between. From germline, CDR1 is SNHLY and CDR2 FYNNEI. This CDR3 has 14 amino acids. Study-level points and caveats: VDJdb matches were skewed toward anti-spike CD8 T cell responses.

Individual cDNA molecules were tagged with unique molecular identifiers. Via MiXCR, TCRdb re-called the 5' RACE reads, giving one row per CDR3 protein. The table lists 45,000 or so distinct CDR3 sequences, roughly 4% of them singletons. This clonotype was counted many times. Its antigen remains unidentified. The material sequenced was whole blood. The V gene is TRBV2, the J gene TRBJ2-3, with D tentatively TRBD2 (6 bases). The TCR sequence derives from an adult who was a healthcare worker with PCR-confirmed SARS-CoV-2 infection or an uninfected control (not recorded which). This CDR3 is CASSTSLSTDTQYF. CDR3 nucleotides: TGTGCCAGCTCGACTAGTTTAAGCACAGATACGCAGTATTTT.